The 21 T cell receptor beta chains below were found in one sample sequenced in a study of shared clonotypes between healthy human individuals. Sequencing used immunoSEQ multiplex PCR; TCRdb keeps in-frame clones, though not all of them. In the table there are about 1 million clones, 65% to 80% of which are singletons. Sequencing input: memory CD4+ T cells sorted from blood. Stated subset: CD45RA-negative fraction. The receptors were sampled from a man younger than 30 in good health.

The CDR3 DNA sequence: TGTGCCAGCAGTTACCAAAAATCACCCCTCCACTTT. This encodes CASSYQKSPLHF. The chain recombines TRBV6-6 with TRBJ1-6; unclear D gene. CDR1 is MNHNY and CDR2 is SVGAGI in the germline V gene (reference sequence). Trimming removed 2 bases from V and 10 bases from J, with 6 bases in between. The CDR3 spans 12 residues.

The CDR3 DNA sequence: TGCGCCAGCAGCCCCCTTCCCCCAGGGCAGGGCTCACCCCTCCACTTT. This translates into CASSPLPPGQGSPLHF. The chain is built from TRBV5-1 and TRBJ1-6; maybe TRBD1 (5 bases). V lost 4 bases to trimming and J lost 10 bases, with 21 bases between them. From germline, CDR1 is SGHRS and CDR2 YFSETQ. This CDR3 spans 16 amino acids.

In its sample, this clone was seen a few times. This chain joins TRBV19 and TRBJ2-7; possible D gene TRBD2, 6 bases. The germline V and J ends were trimmed by 4 bases and 2 bases, with 12 bases remaining between them. The CDR3 is 14 amino acids. CDR1 is LNHDA and CDR2 is SQIVND in the germline V gene (reference sequence). The DNA for the CDR3 is TGTGCCAGTAGTACGACTAGTGGGACCTACGAGCAGTACTTC. It specifies CASSTTSGTYEQYF.

This chain uses TRBV5-5 with TRBJ1-5; TRBD1 aligns across 7 bases. V dropped 0 bases and J dropped 5; count of bases not matched to a gene: 8. CDR3 size: 16 residues. Looked up from germline, CDR1 is SGHKS and CDR2 is YYEKEE (reference sequence). The CDR3 DNA sequence: TGTGCCAGCAGCTTGGACAGGGGTGCTGACTATCAGCCCCAGCATTTT. Its translation: CASSLDRGADYQPQHF. Full variable domain (remainder filled in from reference TRBV5-5 and TRBJ1-5): DAGVTQSPTHLIKTRGQQVTLRCSPISGHKSVSWYQQVLGQGPQFIFQYYEKEERGRGNFPDRFSARQFPNYSSELNVNALLLGDSALYLCASSLDRGADYQPQHFGDGTRLSIL.

The V call is TRBV6-1, the J call TRBJ1-5, with D uncertain. Trimming took off 5 bases at V and 5 bases at J, with 10 bases between the two ends. Germline CDR1 MNHNS, CDR2 SASEGT. The CDR3 sequence is 13 residues long. The CDR3 DNA is TGTGCCAGCAGTTTCCCCGAGTATCAGCCCCAGCATTTT. It translates to CASSFPEYQPQHF.

A word on this clone: The sample holds other DNA sequences that translate to the same CDR3. The chain carries TRBV6-1 and TRBJ1-6; 7 nucleotides align to TRBD1. Germline-derived CDR1 and CDR2 are MNHNS and SASEGT. The CDR3 is made up of 13 amino acids. J gave up 9 bases and V 4 bases, and 3 bases lay outside the gene matches. CDR3 in amino acids: CASSVQGGSPLHF. The CDR3 bases are TGTGCCAGCAGTGTGCAGGGGGGTTCACCCCTCCACTTT.

The chain links TRBV28 to TRBJ1-6; tentatively, D is TRBD1 (6 bases). The germline V gene encodes CDR1 MDHEN and CDR2 SYDVKM. The length of the CDR3 is 16 residues. Deletions cut 2 bases from V and 7 bases from J, with 15 bases between. The CDR3 here is CASSLRGRVDNSPLHF. In DNA, the CDR3 is TGTGCCAGCAGTTTACGGGGGCGGGTTGACAATTCACCCCTCCACTTT.

V usage is TRBV5-6 and J usage is TRBJ2-1, with 9 nucleotides matching TRBD2. This CDR3 spans 15 amino acids. Germline CDR1 SGHDT, CDR2 YYEEEE. V lost 4 bases to trimming and J lost 8 bases; unmatched junction nucleotides: 10. Here the CDR3 DNA reads TGTGCCAGCAGCCCGAACTGGCGGGGGGGCCATGAGCAGTTCTTC. It translates to CASSPNWRGGHEQFF.

The chain has TRBV18 and TRBJ1-1, with unresolved D. The V gene lost 1 base and the J gene lost 0 bases, with 12 bases spanning the gap. The CDR3 has 16 amino acids. Germline CDR1 KGHSH, CDR2 LQKENI. This chain's CDR3 is CASSPLQQILNTEAFF. The CDR3 DNA is TGTGCCAGCTCACCACTGCAACAGATACTGAACACTGAAGCTTTCTTT.

The chain joins TRBV7-2 to TRBJ1-2, with D uncertain. The germline V gene encodes CDR1 SGHTA and CDR2 FQGNSA. Deletions cut 1 base from V and 4 bases from J, with 10 bases between. This CDR3 is built from 14 residues. The CDR3 region is CASSLVGRFYGYTF. The CDR3 DNA is TGTGCCAGCAGCTTAGTGGGCAGGTTCTATGGCTACACCTTC. Supplemented by reference TRBV7-2 and TRBJ1-2, the full variable domain reads GAGVSQSPSNKVTEKGKDVELRCDPISGHTALYWYRQSLGQGLEFLIYFQGNSAPDKSGLPSDRFSAERTGGSVSTLTIQRTQQEDSAVYLCASSLVGRFYGYTFGSGTRLTVV.

As to this clone: In the same sample, other DNA sequences code for this CDR3. The J gene is TRBJ2-6, the V gene TRBV5-1; a possible D gene is TRBD1 (5 bases). This CDR3 has 16 residues. Germline-derived CDR1 and CDR2 are SGHRS and YFSETQ. V lost 2 bases, J lost 1 base, and 10 bases lay in between. The CDR3 DNA reads as TGCGCCAGCAGCTTAGAAGCAGGGTCTGGGGCCAACGTCCTGACTTTC. Encoded protein: CASSLEAGSGANVLTF.

V usage is TRBV6-5 and J usage is TRBJ2-7; TRBD2 might be the D (6 bases). The V end lost 2 bases, the J end lost 7 bases, and 12 bases lay between the germline ends. CDR3 size: 13 residues. Germline CDR1 is MNHEY and CDR2 is SVGAGI. The CDR3 DNA sequence: TGTGCCAGCAGTTACCATGGAGGGCGGGAGCAGTACTTC. Translated, it gives CASSYHGGREQYF.

The sample holds a few counts of this clone. The sample holds other DNA sequences that translate to the same CDR3. The chain combines TRBV18 with TRBJ1-5; tentative D call: TRBD1 (6 bases). The V gene's germline CDR1 is KGHSH and CDR2 LQKENI. V was clipped by 4 bases and J by 0 bases, with 10 bases between them. This CDR3 has 15 residues. CDR3 bases: TGTGCCAGCTCACAAGGACAGAATAGCAATCAGCCCCAGCATTTT. This encodes CASSQGQNSNQPQHF.

This clone was picked up one time. V gene TRBV28 combines with J gene TRBJ1-4; no firm D call. The CDR3 covers 15 residues. Looked up from germline, CDR1 is MDHEN and CDR2 is SYDVKM. Trimming left V 3 bases short and J 1 base short, with 9 bases between. DNA of the CDR3: TGTGCCAGCAGTTTGGCGCTAGGAACTAATGAAAAACTGTTTTTT. It is translated as CASSLALGTNEKLFF.

This clone showed up just once. The chain joins TRBV6-5 to TRBJ2-5; possibly TRBD1 for D (7 bases). This CDR3 has 14 amino acids. V was pared by 5 bases and J by 4 bases, with 14 bases between. Germline assignment: CDR1 MNHEY and CDR2 SVGAGI. The CDR3 sequence: CASSPQGGAETQYF. CDR3 coding DNA: TGTGCCAGCAGTCCCCAGGGGGGCGCAGAGACCCAGTACTTC.

The chain uses TRBV2 and TRBJ1-4; D is perhaps TRBD1 (5 bases). The length of the CDR3 is 13 residues. V was clipped by 1 base and J by 14 bases, with 14 bases between them. Looked up from germline, CDR1 is SNHLY and CDR2 is FYNNEI. CDR3 residues: CASSEEGTGWLFF. The CDR3 DNA reads TGTGCCAGCAGTGAAGAAGGCACAGGATGGCTGTTTTTT.

The chain carries TRBV7-6 and TRBJ2-3; tentative D call: TRBD2 (5 bases). The CDR3 consists of 15 residues. V was shortened by 3 bases and J by 4 bases, with 14 bases between the two germline ends. Germline CDR1 is SGHVS and CDR2 is FNYEAQ. CDR3 protein: CASSLAVYGADTQYF. CDR3 in DNA: TGTGCCAGCAGCTTGGCGGTTTACGGGGCAGATACGCAGTATTTT. Full variable domain (missing parts from reference TRBV7-6 and TRBJ2-3): GAGVSQSPRYKVTKRGQDVALRCDPISGHVSLYWYRQALGQGPEFLTYFNYEAQQDKSGLPNDRFSAERPEGSISTLTIQRTEQRDSAMYRCASSLAVYGADTQYFGPGTRLTVL.

The J gene is TRBJ2-3, the V gene TRBV5-6; 8 bases are a match to TRBD1. CDR3 size: 13 residues. CDR1 and CDR2 from the germline V gene are SGHDT and YYEEEE. The V segment lost 4 bases and the J segment 4 bases; nucleotides outside the gene matches: 2. The CDR3 DNA reads TGTGCCAGCAGCGTGGACAGGGCAGATACGCAGTATTTT. This encodes CASSVDRADTQYF. The full variable domain, with the rest looked up from reference TRBV5-6 and TRBJ2-3, is DAGVTQSPTHLIKTRGQQVTLRCSPKSGHDTVSWYQQALGQGPQFIFQYYEEEERQRGNFPDRFSGHQFPNYSSELNVNALLLGDSALYLCASSVDRADTQYFGPGTRLTVL.

The CDR3: CASSRESSQETQYF. As DNA, the CDR3 is TGCGCCAGCAGCCGGGAGTCCAGTCAAGAGACCCAGTACTTC. The V call is TRBV5-1, the J call TRBJ2-5; tentatively, D is TRBD2 (6 bases). This CDR3 has 14 residues. Between the trimmed V and J ends, which lost 4 bases and 2 bases, there was a span of 12 bases. The germline V gene has CDR1 SGHRS and CDR2 YFSETQ. The variable domain in full, completed from reference TRBV5-1 and TRBJ2-5, reads KAGVTQTPRYLIKTRGQQVTLSCSPISGHRSVSWYQQTPGQGLQFLFEYFSETQRNKGNFPGRFSGRQFSNSRSEMNVSTLELGDSALYLCASSRESSQETQYFGPGTRLLVL.

The chain employs TRBV9 and TRBJ1-2; D is perhaps TRBD1 (5 bases). The CDR3 is 16 residues long. With 0 bases removed from V and 2 bases from J, the gap between germline ends came to 14 bases. The V gene's germline CDR1 is SGDLS and CDR2 YYNGEE. CDR3 sequence: CASSVGLSGRNYGYTF. CDR3 sequence (DNA): TGTGCCAGCAGCGTAGGTTTATCGGGACGGAACTATGGCTACACCTTC.

This clone occurred once. V usage is TRBV6-6 and J usage is TRBJ1-1; a weak D match, TRBD1 (6 bases). Germline V CDR1 and CDR2: MNHNY, SVGAGI (reference sequence). Trimming stripped 3 bases from V and 8 bases from J, with 10 bases between. The CDR3 contains 12 residues. CDR3: CASSYKDREAFF. The CDR3 nucleotides are TGTGCCAGCAGTTATAAAGACAGGGAAGCTTTCTTT.